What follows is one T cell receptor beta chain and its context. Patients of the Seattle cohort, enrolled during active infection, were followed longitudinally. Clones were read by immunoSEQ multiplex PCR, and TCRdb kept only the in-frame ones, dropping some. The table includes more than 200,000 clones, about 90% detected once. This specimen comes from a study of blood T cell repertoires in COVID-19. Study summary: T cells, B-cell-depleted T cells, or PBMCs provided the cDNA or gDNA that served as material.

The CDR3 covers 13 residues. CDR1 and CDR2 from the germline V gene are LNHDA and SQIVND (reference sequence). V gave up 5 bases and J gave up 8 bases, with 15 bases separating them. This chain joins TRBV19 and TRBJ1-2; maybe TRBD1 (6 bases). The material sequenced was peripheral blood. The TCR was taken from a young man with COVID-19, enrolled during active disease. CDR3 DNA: TGTGCCAGTAGTGTTAACAGGGATGCGGGCTACACCTTC. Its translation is CASSVNRDAGYTF. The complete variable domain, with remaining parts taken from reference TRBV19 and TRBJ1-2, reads DGGITQSPKYLFRKEGQNVTLSCEQNLNHDAMYWYRQDPGQGLRLIYYSQIVNDFQKGDIAEGYSVSREKKESFPLTVTSAQKNPTAFYLCASSVNRDAGYTFGSGTRLTVV.